These 14 T cell receptor beta chains were all obtained from the same sample, sequenced in a study of T cell repertoires in cytomegalovirus infection (dated by TCRdb to between 2017 and 2020). Data came from an Illumina HiSeq 1500. Using fastp at Q25 and MiXCR, TCRdb reprocessed the public reads and kept productive beta chains. One record per CDR3 amino acid sequence lists the most common genes and DNA. The sample table lists 350,000 to 450,000 distinct CDR3 sequences, around 18% of them with a count of one. 8.7% of the sample is taken by the ten largest. The sample comprised PBMCs. The receptors stem from a human donor in good health (CMV status not recorded). Some clones in this sample may be carry-over from other donors' samples.

The V call is TRBV10-3, the J call TRBJ1-1, with D hard to call. V was pared by 7 bases and J by 5 bases, with 14 bases between. The germline V gene has CDR1 ENHRY and CDR2 SYGVKD. The CDR3 is 13 amino acids. In nucleotides, the CDR3 is TGTGCCATCAACGACGGGATCGAGACTGAAGCTTTCTTT. Its translation: CAINDGIETEAFF.

This clonotype was counted ten times or more. The CDR3 region is CASSLVPGHTSSYEQYF. The DNA for the CDR3 is TGTGCCAGCAGCTTAGTCCCGGGTCACACCAGCTCCTACGAGCAGTACTTC. This chain uses TRBV11-2 with TRBJ2-7; D gene uncertain. CDR3 length: 17 amino acids. The V gene's germline CDR1 is SGHAT and CDR2 FQNNGV. The ends were cut back, 1 base at V and 0 bases at J, with 16 bases in the middle. The complete variable domain, with remaining parts taken from reference TRBV11-2 and TRBJ2-7, reads EAGVAQSPRYKIIEKRQSVAFWCNPISGHATLYWYQQILGQGPKLLIQFQNNGVVDDSQLPKDRFSAERLKGVDSTLKIQPAKLEDSAVYLCASSLVPGHTSSYEQYFGPGTRLTVT.

The genes are TRBV4-2 and TRBJ2-1; D not resolved. The CDR3 sequence is 16 residues long. Germline loops: CDR1 LGHNA, CDR2 YNFKEQ. V lost 2 bases and J 0 bases, leaving 11 bases between the germline ends. The CDR3 nucleotides are TGTGCCAGCAGCCAAATCGATAGGAGCTCCTACAATGAGCAGTTCTTC. Encoded protein: CASSQIDRSSYNEQFF.

This clonotype was counted ten times or more. V and J are TRBV7-2 and TRBJ2-5; D is tentatively TRBD1 or TRBD2 (5 bases each). There are 15 residues in the CDR3. Germline V CDR1 and CDR2: SGHTA, FQGNSA. V lost 5 bases to trimming and J lost 4 bases, with 17 bases between them. The CDR3 sequence: CASSPGTLQRETQYF. The DNA for the CDR3 is TGTGCCAGCAGCCCCGGGACCCTTCAACGAGAGACCCAGTACTTC.

The chain joins TRBV28 to TRBJ2-7; possibly TRBD1 for D (5 bases). CDR1 MDHEN and CDR2 SYDVKM come from the germline V gene. Trimming left V 6 bases short and J 0 bases short, with 12 bases between. This CDR3 has 14 residues. The CDR3: CASSRTQGSYEQYF. The DNA for the CDR3 is TGTGCCAGCAGCCGAACGCAGGGCTCCTACGAGCAGTACTTC.

This clonotype has just a few counts. The chain combines TRBV7-9 with TRBJ2-1; 11 nucleotides agree with TRBD2. J gave up 13 bases and V 7 bases, and 21 bases lay outside the gene matches. Germline CDR1 is SEHNR and CDR2 is FQNEAQ (reference sequence). The CDR3 contains 17 residues. Here the CDR3 DNA reads TGTGCCAGCACCGAACTTCCCCTAGCGGGAGGAGGGGTAGAACAGTTCTTC. Translated, it gives CASTELPLAGGGVEQFF.

V is TRBV18 and J is TRBJ2-7, with 8 bases matching TRBD2. Losses at the gene ends were 3 bases for V and 4 bases for J; bases not matched to a gene: 2. Germline V gene data show CDR1 as KGHSH and CDR2 as LQKENI. There are 13 residues in the CDR3. The CDR3 DNA reads as TGTGCCAGCTCACCCCTAGCGGGTTACGAGCAGTACTTC. Translation: CASSPLAGYEQYF.

This clonotype has only a few counts. V and J are TRBV29-1 and TRBJ2-7, with D possibly being TRBD1 or TRBD2 (6 bases each). The CDR3 extends over 15 amino acids. CDR1 SQVTM and CDR2 ANQGSEA come from the germline V gene. V was cut by 2 bases and J by 5 bases, with 19 bases left in between. The CDR3 protein is CSVEYEAVGGDEQYF. CDR3 nucleotide sequence: TGCAGCGTTGAATACGAGGCGGTGGGGGGCGACGAGCAGTACTTC.

This clonotype was observed a few times. The chain couples TRBV30 to TRBJ2-4; a possible D gene is TRBD2 (5 bases). This CDR3 is built from 14 residues. V lost 3 bases, J lost 3 bases, and 12 bases lay in between. Germline CDR1 reads GTSNPN; CDR2 reads SVGIG (reference sequence). The CDR3 nucleotides are TGTGCCTGGAGGCCGGTAGGAGGCAAAAACATTCAGTACTTC. The encoded protein is CAWRPVGGKNIQYF.

This clonotype came up a few times. V gene TRBV4-1 combines with J gene TRBJ1-1, with 10 bases matching TRBD1. The germline gives CDR1 MGHRA, CDR2 YSYEKL. The CDR3 totals 16 residues. Germline trimming cut 3 bases from V and 9 bases from J; bases unmatched to any gene: 13. CDR3 bases: TGCGCCAGCAGCCAGCCCGGCCGGGACAGGGGCCGACAAGCTTTCTTT. This encodes CASSQPGRDRGRQAFF.

This clonotype came up a few times. The genes are TRBV10-3 and TRBJ2-5, with 7 bases identical to TRBD2. Germline values: CDR1 ENHRY, CDR2 SYGVKD. The trim removed 11 bases at V and 2 bases at J, leaving 11 bases unmatched. The CDR3 runs 14 residues. The CDR3 DNA reads as TGTGCCTCCAAAAGGGACTACCAACAAGAGACCCAGTACTTC. Translated: CASKRDYQQETQYF.

This rearrangement joins TRBV15 to TRBJ1-2, with unresolved D. This CDR3 is built from 15 residues. Looked up from germline, CDR1 is LNHNV and CDR2 is YYDKDF (reference sequence). Trimming took off 0 bases at V and 3 bases at J, with 11 bases between the two ends. The CDR3 bases are TGTGCCACCAGCAGAGATGGGTTCCTGGACTATGGCTACACCTTC. Residues: CATSRDGFLDYGYTF.

This clonotype was detected ten times or more. The chain recombines TRBV6-1 with TRBJ1-2, with unresolved D. CDR1 MNHNS and CDR2 SASEGT come from the germline V gene. Trimming shortened V by 2 bases and J by 3 bases, and 13 bases separated the two germline ends. The CDR3 consists of 15 residues. The CDR3 DNA follows: TGTGCCAGCAGTGAACTTAGGGCGCAGGACTATGGCTACACCTTC. Translating it yields CASSELRAQDYGYTF.

This clonotype was detected ten times or more. The gene calls are TRBV7-9 and TRBJ1-6; TRBD1 agrees at 7 bases. V shed 5 bases, J shed 7 bases, and the junction held 11 bases outside the gene matches. This CDR3 is built from 16 residues. Germline V gene lookup returns CDR1 SEHNR and CDR2 FQNEAQ (reference sequence). CDR3 region: CASSEKRQGANSPLHF. As DNA, the CDR3 is TGTGCCAGCAGCGAGAAAAGACAGGGCGCCAATTCACCCCTCCACTTT.